The 23 T cell receptor beta chains below were found in one sample sequenced in a study of T-cell reconstitution after alpha-beta-depleted transplantation in children. During its preparation, the TCRbeta library received unique molecular identifiers. Via MiXCR, TCRdb re-called the PCR reads, giving one row per CDR3 protein. This table holds about 310,000 distinct CDR3 sequences, 20% to 30% found once. Sequenced here: PBMCs, mostly from graft donor cells, sampled 180 days after TCRalphabeta/CD19-depleted stem cell transplant. The receptors stem from a male patient younger than 18 who had a stem cell transplant for acute lymphoblastic leukemia, so the T cells may come from the graft donor.

Notes on this clonotype: A read error may produce the germline difference seen at one junction end. The V call is TRBV10-3, the J call TRBJ1-6; 8 nucleotides agree with TRBD1. The CDR3 contains 14 residues. From germline, CDR1 is ENHRY and CDR2 SYGVKD. This CDR3 reads CAISDGQGNLPLHF. CDR3 sequence (DNA): TGTGCCATCAGTGACGGACAGGGCAATTTACCCCTCCACTTT.

This clonotype was detected a few times. The rearrangement links TRBV13 to TRBJ2-2, with 7 bases lining up with TRBD2. Germline V gives CDR1 PRHDT, CDR2 FYEKMQ (reference sequence). The CDR3 runs 16 residues. J lost 1 base, V lost 3 bases, and 5 bases had no gene match. The CDR3 is CASSFLAGVNTGELFF. DNA for the CDR3: TGTGCCAGCAGCTTTTTGGCGGGAGTGAACACCGGGGAGCTGTTTTTT. The whole variable domain, remainder taken from reference TRBV13 and TRBJ2-2, is AAGVIQSPRHLIKEKRETATLKCYPIPRHDTVYWYQQGPGQDPQFLISFYEKMQSDKGSIPDRFSAQQFSDYHSELNMSSLELGDSALYFCASSFLAGVNTGELFFGEGSRLTVL.

The V gene is TRBV5-1, the J gene TRBJ2-1; the match to TRBD2 covers 9 bases. V was pared by 4 bases and J by 7 bases, with 9 bases of the junction left unmatched. This CDR3 contains 15 residues. The germline V gene encodes CDR1 SGHRS and CDR2 YFSETQ. DNA of the CDR3: TGCGCCAGCAGCCTGGGGGCTAGCGGGGTGAATGAGCAGTTCTTC. Encoded protein: CASSLGASGVNEQFF.

The table lists this clonotype with a few counts. The J gene is TRBJ2-5, the V gene TRBV21-1; the table's D call TRBD2 went unverified against the DNA. TRBV21-1 is a pseudogene. The CDR3 consists of 14 residues. The CDR3 sequence: CASSKRTIEETQYF. In DNA, the CDR3 is TGTGCCAGCAGCAAAAGGACTATCGAAGAGACCCAGTACTTC.

The chain is built from TRBV20-1 and TRBJ2-5, with 10 nucleotides matching TRBD2. Germline assignment: CDR1 DFQATT and CDR2 SNEGSKA (reference sequence). This CDR3 comprises 16 residues. Unmatched junction bases numbered 9, after V lost 1 base and J lost 4 bases. CDR3 sequence (DNA): TGCAGTGCTAGAGTGGCTAGCGGGAGACAGGGAGAGACCCAGTACTTC. It codes for CSARVASGRQGETQYF.

This clonotype showed up just a few times. The chain has TRBV13 and TRBJ2-7, with 14 bases that match TRBD2. Trimming removed 8 bases from V and 4 bases from J; junction bases left unmatched: 4. CDR1 and CDR2 from the germline V gene are PRHDT and FYEKMQ (reference sequence). The CDR3 is 14 residues long. CDR3 sequence: CASGTSGRRYEQYF. The CDR3 nucleotides are TGTGCCAGCGGGACTAGCGGGAGAAGGTACGAGCAGTACTTC.

This clonotype has a handful of counts. V and J are TRBV7-9 and TRBJ2-1; 11 positions agree with TRBD1. Germline trimming cut 5 bases from V and 7 bases from J; bases unmatched to any gene: 7. This CDR3 region has 15 residues. Germline CDR1 and CDR2: SEHNR and FQNEAQ (reference sequence). CDR3 region: CASSNRDRGMNEQFF. The CDR3 DNA is TGTGCCAGCAGCAACCGGGACAGGGGGATGAATGAGCAGTTCTTC. Variable domain in full (rest from reference TRBV7-9 and TRBJ2-1): DTGVSQNPRHKITKRGQNVTFRCDPISEHNRLYWYRQTLGQGPEFLTYFQNEAQLEKSRLLSDRFSAERPKGSFSTLEIQRTEQGDSAMYLCASSNRDRGMNEQFFGPGTRLTVL.

V is TRBV5-1 and J is TRBJ2-1, with D perhaps TRBD2 (6 bases). Germline-derived CDR1 and CDR2 are SGHRS and YFSETQ. CDR3 length: 17 amino acids. V lost 4 bases and J 4 bases, leaving 21 bases between the germline ends. CDR3 amino acids: CASSLRPGTSTYNEQFF. The CDR3 nucleotides read TGCGCCAGCAGCCTTCGGCCCGGGACTTCCACGTACAATGAGCAGTTCTTC.

Comment on this clonotype: Relative to the germline gene, one junction end is altered; a read error may explain this. This chain connects TRBV18 to TRBJ2-3; D tentatively reads TRBD1 or TRBD2 (5 bases each). The CDR3 has 12 residues. The germline V gene encodes CDR1 KGHSH and CDR2 LQKENI. The CDR3 sequence: CASTPLRGTQYF. The CDR3 bases are TGTGCCAGCACACCCCTGAGGGGTACGCAGTATTTT.

This clonotype was seen a handful of times. The J gene is TRBJ1-1, the V gene TRBV9, with TRBD1 identical over 8 bases. Germline lookup yields CDR1 SGDLS and CDR2 YYNGEE. The CDR3 consists of 18 residues. The ends lost 4 bases at V and 2 bases at J; junction bases unmatched: 16. CDR3 sequence reads: CASSPRWQGQGANTEAFF. DNA of the CDR3: TGTGCCAGCAGCCCAAGGTGGCAGGGGCAGGGGGCCAACACTGAAGCTTTCTTT. Looking up the rest from reference TRBV9 and TRBJ1-1 gives the full variable domain: DSGVTQTPKHLITATGQRVTLRCSPRSGDLSVYWYQQSLDQGLQFLIQYYNGEERAKGNILERFSAQQFPDLHSELNLSSLELGDSALYFCASSPRWQGQGANTEAFFGQGTRLTVV.

V is TRBV11-2 and J is TRBJ1-5, with D possibly TRBD1 on 6 matching bases. Trimming removed 5 bases from V and 6 bases from J, with 11 bases in between. Per germline, CDR1 SGHAT and CDR2 FQNNGV. The CDR3 covers 13 residues. The CDR3 here is CASSAEGVQPQHF. In DNA form, the CDR3 reads TGTGCCAGCAGCGCAGAGGGGGTTCAGCCCCAGCATTTT.

V is TRBV12-3 or TRBV12-4 and J is TRBJ2-5; TRBD1 matches 8 bases. CDR3 length: 15 residues. The junction had 9 bases not matched to a gene; V was cut back by 6 bases and J by 3 bases. The CDR3, as DNA: TGTGCCAGCAGCTTGCCAGGGGGCCCTAAAGAGACCCAGTACTTC. Translating it yields CASSLPGGPKETQYF.

V usage is TRBV7-6 and J usage is TRBJ2-4; TRBD2 aligns across 8 bases. This CDR3 region has 17 residues. Germline V gene data show CDR1 as SGHVS and CDR2 as FNYEAQ. J was trimmed by 6 bases and V by 5 bases; bases with no gene match: 15. The CDR3 is CASSPGSRLARLNIQYF. The CDR3 nucleotides read TGTGCCAGCAGCCCCGGCTCACGACTAGCGCGATTAAACATTCAGTACTTC.

The sample holds a few counts of this clonotype. The J gene is TRBJ1-5, the V gene TRBV5-1; D uncertain. The CDR3 is 12 amino acids. V lost 10 bases, J lost 3 bases, and 11 bases lay in between. CDR1 SGHRS and CDR2 YFSETQ come from the germline V gene. The CDR3: CASRRVNQPQHF. CDR3 bases: TGCGCCTCGCGTCGGGTCAATCAGCCCCAGCATTTT.

The chain uses TRBV9 and TRBJ2-2; 7 positions match TRBD1. Germline values: CDR1 SGDLS, CDR2 YYNGEE. This CDR3 has 13 residues. The trim removed 3 bases at V and 7 bases at J, leaving 3 bases unmatched. CDR3 coding DNA: TGTGCCAGCAGCGCACAGGGGAACGGGGAGCTGTTTTTT. This gives the protein CASSAQGNGELFF.

This clonotype was counted a few times. This chain joins TRBV9 and TRBJ2-3; D might be TRBD2 (6 bases). The CDR3 runs 16 residues. Per germline, CDR1 SGDLS and CDR2 YYNGEE. Trimming pared 0 bases from V and 2 bases from J, leaving 13 bases between. CDR3 protein: CASSVVGSGNTDTQYF. CDR3 nucleotides: TGTGCCAGCAGCGTAGTAGGTAGCGGCAACACAGATACGCAGTATTTT.

The chain carries TRBV3-1 and TRBJ2-5; no firm D call. This CDR3 comprises 14 residues. Germline CDR1 and CDR2: LGHDT and YNNKEL (reference sequence). The ends were cut back, 0 bases at V and 3 bases at J, with 8 bases in the middle. The CDR3 here is CASSQDSLEETQYF. The CDR3 DNA sequence: TGTGCCAGCAGCCAAGATAGCCTTGAAGAGACCCAGTACTTC.

This clonotype was observed a handful of times. The chain uses TRBV10-2 and TRBJ2-7; D not resolved. CDR3 size: 13 residues. V gave up 6 bases and J gave up 0 bases, with 9 bases separating them. Looked up from germline, CDR1 is WSHSY and CDR2 is SAAADI. CDR3 residues: CASRDTASYEQYF. DNA of the CDR3: TGCGCCAGCAGAGATACAGCCTCCTACGAGCAGTACTTC.

This clonotype was recorded at least ten times. The chain combines TRBV10-3 with TRBJ2-2; D is uncertain. Germline CDR1 reads ENHRY; CDR2 reads SYGVKD. The length of the CDR3 is 14 residues. Trimming pared 6 bases from V and 7 bases from J, leaving 15 bases between. CDR3 bases: TGTGCCATCAGACCCCAAGGGTCGGGCGGGGAGCTGTTTTTT. Encoded protein: CAIRPQGSGGELFF.

This clonotype has a count of ten or more. The chain joins TRBV25-1 to TRBJ2-7, with D tentatively TRBD2 (5 bases). CDR1 is MGHDK, CDR2 SYGVNS, per germline. V lost 4 bases and J lost 7, with 14 bases in between. This CDR3 is 13 amino acids long. CDR3 bases: TGTGCCAGCAGTGTGGTCCACTCGGGAGAGCAGTACTTC. Residues: CASSVVHSGEQYF.

This clonotype was observed a handful of times. The chain combines TRBV11-2 with TRBJ2-4; D not resolved. The CDR3 totals 15 residues. V was pared by 4 bases and J by 1 base, with 11 bases between. Germline V gives CDR1 SGHAT, CDR2 FQNNGV. CDR3 loop: CASSSPKWAKNIQYF. The DNA for the CDR3 is TGTGCCAGCAGCTCACCTAAGTGGGCCAAAAACATTCAGTACTTC.

This rearrangement joins TRBV24-1 to TRBJ2-2, with TRBD1 identical over 9 bases. CDR1 and CDR2 from the germline V gene are KGHDR and SFDVKD. The junction had 5 bases not matched to a gene; V was cut back by 5 bases and J by 2 bases. The CDR3 loop spans 16 amino acids. CDR3 DNA: TGTGCCACCAGTGCTACAGGGGGCTTTAACACCGGGGAGCTGTTTTTT. Residues: CATSATGGFNTGELFF.

The chain links TRBV7-6 to TRBJ2-3, with TRBD1 matching 7 bases. The CDR3 totals 12 residues. V lost 5 bases to trimming and J lost 10 bases; unmatched junction nucleotides: 6. Germline lookup yields CDR1 SGHVS and CDR2 FNYEAQ. CDR3 sequence: CASSLRQGAQYF. CDR3 in DNA: TGTGCCAGCAGCCTCCGACAGGGTGCGCAGTATTTT.